The present T cell receptor beta chain was sequenced within a study of T-cell reconstitution after alpha-beta-depleted transplantation in children. Study-wide results and limits: Reportedly, alpha-beta T cells present about two months post-transplant originated from several hundred expanded clones of graft origin. Fresh T-cell production supplied most of the T-cell counts and diversity seen one year after transplant.

The CDR3 runs to 16 residues. The germline CDR1 and CDR2 sequences are SGHTA and FQGNSA. V was trimmed by 0 bases and J by 2 bases, leaving 13 bases between them. A note on this clonotype: Its antigen remains unknown.

Preparation of the TCRbeta library used unique molecular identifiers. MiXCR, run by TCRdb on the PCR reads, gives a single entry per CDR3 protein. This table holds 200,000 to 250,000 distinct CDR3 sequences, roughly 8.1% found once. The sequence derives from a male patient aged 2 to 10 who had a stem cell transplant for acute myeloid leukemia, so the T cells may come from the graft donor. The material sequenced was PBMCs, mostly from graft donor cells, taken 360 days after TCRalphabeta/CD19-depleted stem cell transplant. This chain joins TRBV7-2 and TRBJ1-2, with a tentative D call TRBD1 (5 bases). The CDR3 loop is CASSLALTRQNYGYTF. CDR3 DNA: TGTGCCAGCAGCTTAGCGCTTACTAGACAGAACTATGGCTACACCTTC.